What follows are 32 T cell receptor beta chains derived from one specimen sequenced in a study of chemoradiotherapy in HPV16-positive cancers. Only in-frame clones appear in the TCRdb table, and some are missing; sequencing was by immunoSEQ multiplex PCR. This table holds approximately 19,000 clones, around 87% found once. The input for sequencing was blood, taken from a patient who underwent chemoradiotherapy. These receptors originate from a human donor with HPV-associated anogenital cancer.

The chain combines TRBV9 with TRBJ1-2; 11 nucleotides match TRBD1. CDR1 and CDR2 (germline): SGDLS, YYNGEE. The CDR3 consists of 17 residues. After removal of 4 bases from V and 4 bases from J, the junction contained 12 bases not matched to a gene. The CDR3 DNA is TGTGCCAGCAGCCCCCGGGACAGGGGGTTAAGTATCTATGGCTACACCTTC. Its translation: CASSPRDRGLSIYGYTF.

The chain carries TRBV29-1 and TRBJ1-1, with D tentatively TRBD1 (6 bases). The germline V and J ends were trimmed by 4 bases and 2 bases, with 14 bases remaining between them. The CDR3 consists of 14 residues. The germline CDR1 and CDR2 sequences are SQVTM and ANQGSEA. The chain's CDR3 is CSVVRQGINTEAFF. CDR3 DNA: TGCAGCGTTGTGAGGCAGGGGATTAACACTGAAGCTTTCTTT.

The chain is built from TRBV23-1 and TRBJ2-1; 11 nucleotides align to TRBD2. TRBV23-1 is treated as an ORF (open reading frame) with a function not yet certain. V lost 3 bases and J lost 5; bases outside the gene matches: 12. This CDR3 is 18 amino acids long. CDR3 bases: TGCGCCAGCAGTCACAACGCGGGGGGGACTAGCGGACACAATGAGCAGTTCTTC. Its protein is CASSHNAGGTSGHNEQFF.

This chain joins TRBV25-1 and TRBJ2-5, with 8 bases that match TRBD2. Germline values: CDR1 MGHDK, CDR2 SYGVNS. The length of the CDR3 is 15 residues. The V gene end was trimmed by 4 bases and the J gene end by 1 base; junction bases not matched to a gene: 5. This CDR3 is CASSVIGTSQETQYF. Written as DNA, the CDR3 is TGTGCCAGCAGTGTCATTGGGACTAGCCAAGAGACCCAGTACTTC.

As DNA, the CDR3 is TGTGCCAGCAACCCTCGTGGGACAGGATATGGCTACACCTTC. This sequence encodes CASNPRGTGYGYTF. This chain connects TRBV28 to TRBJ1-2, with 8 bases identical to TRBD1. In germline, CDR1 is MDHEN, CDR2 SYDVKM. With 7 bases clipped from V and 5 bases from J, the junction kept 9 bases outside the gene matches. There are 14 residues in the CDR3.

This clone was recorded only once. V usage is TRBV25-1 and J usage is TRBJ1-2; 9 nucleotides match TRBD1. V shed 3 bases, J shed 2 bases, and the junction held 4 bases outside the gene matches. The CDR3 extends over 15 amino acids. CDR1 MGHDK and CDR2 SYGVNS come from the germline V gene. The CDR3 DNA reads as TGTGCCAGCAGTGACCCGGGGACAGGGAACTATGGCTACACCTTC. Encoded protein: CASSDPGTGNYGYTF.

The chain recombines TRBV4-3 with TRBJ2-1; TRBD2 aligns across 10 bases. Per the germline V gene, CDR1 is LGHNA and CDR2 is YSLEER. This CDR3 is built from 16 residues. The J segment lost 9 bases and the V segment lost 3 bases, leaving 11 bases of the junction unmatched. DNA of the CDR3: TGCGCCAGCAGCCAGGGGGGTAGCGGGGGGTCTATTGAGCAGTTCTTC. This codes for CASSQGGSGGSIEQFF.

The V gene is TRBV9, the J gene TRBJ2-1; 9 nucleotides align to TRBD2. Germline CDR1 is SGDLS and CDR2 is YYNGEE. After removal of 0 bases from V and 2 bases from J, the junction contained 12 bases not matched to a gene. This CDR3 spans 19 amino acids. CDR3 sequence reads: CASSVGPTPAGGTYNEQFF. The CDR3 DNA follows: TGTGCCAGCAGCGTAGGCCCGACCCCAGCGGGAGGAACCTACAATGAGCAGTTCTTC.

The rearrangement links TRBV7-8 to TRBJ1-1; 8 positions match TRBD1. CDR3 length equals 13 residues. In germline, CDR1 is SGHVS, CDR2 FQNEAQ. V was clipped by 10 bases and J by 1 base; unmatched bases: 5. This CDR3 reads CAISDRANTEAFF. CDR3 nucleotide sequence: TGTGCCATCTCGGACAGGGCGAACACTGAAGCTTTCTTT.

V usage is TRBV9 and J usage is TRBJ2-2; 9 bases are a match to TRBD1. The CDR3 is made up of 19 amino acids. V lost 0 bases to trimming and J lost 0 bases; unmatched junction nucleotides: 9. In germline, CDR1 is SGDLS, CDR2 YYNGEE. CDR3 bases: TGTGCCAGCAGCGTAGTACCCCTGGGACAGGGATCGAACACCGGGGAGCTGTTTTTT. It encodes CASSVVPLGQGSNTGELFF.

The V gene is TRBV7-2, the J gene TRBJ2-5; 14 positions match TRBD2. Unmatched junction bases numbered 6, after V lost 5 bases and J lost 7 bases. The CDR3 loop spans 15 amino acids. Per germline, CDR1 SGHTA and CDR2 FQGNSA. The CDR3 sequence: CASSTRLAGGGTQYF. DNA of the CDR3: TGTGCCAGCAGCACCCGACTAGCGGGAGGGGGGACCCAGTACTTC. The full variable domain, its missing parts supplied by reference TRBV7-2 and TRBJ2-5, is GAGVSQSPSNKVTEKGKDVELRCDPISGHTALYWYRQSLGQGLEFLIYFQGNSAPDKSGLPSDRFSAERTGGSVSTLTIQRTQQEDSAVYLCASSTRLAGGGTQYFGPGTRLLVL.

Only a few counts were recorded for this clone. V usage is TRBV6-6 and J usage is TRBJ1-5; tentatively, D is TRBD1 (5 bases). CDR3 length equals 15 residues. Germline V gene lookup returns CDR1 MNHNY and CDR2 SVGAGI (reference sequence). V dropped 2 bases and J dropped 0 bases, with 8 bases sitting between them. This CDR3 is CASSYLTGSNQPQHF. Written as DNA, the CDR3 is TGTGCCAGCAGTTACCTTACAGGTAGCAATCAGCCCCAGCATTTT.

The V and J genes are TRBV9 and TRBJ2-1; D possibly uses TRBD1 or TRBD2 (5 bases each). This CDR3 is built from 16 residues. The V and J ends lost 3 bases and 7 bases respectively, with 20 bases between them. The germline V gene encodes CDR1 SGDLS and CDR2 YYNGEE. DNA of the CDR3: TGTGCCAGCAGCGGAACGGGGCCGGCGAAGGTTAATGAGCAGTTCTTC. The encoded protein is CASSGTGPAKVNEQFF.

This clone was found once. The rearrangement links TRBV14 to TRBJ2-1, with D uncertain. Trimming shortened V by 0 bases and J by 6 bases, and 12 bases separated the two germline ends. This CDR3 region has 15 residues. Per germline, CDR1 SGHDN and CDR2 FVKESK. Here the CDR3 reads CASSQDFGSPNEQFF. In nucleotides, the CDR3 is TGTGCCAGCAGCCAAGACTTCGGAAGTCCCAATGAGCAGTTCTTC.

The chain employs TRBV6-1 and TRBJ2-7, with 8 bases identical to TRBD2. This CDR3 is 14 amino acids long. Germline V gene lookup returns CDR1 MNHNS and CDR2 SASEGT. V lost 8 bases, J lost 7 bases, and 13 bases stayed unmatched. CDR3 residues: CASPRRLASGEQYF. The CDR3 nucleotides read TGTGCCAGCCCCCGGCGACTAGCGTCTGGGGAGCAGTACTTC.

The CDR3 region has the DNA TGTGCCACCGTCGTAGGACAGGACACGAACACTGAAGCTTTCTTT. Translating it yields CATVVGQDTNTEAFF. The chain couples TRBV19 to TRBJ1-1; TRBD1 agrees at 7 bases. V lost 10 bases and J lost 1; bases outside the gene matches: 12. This CDR3 is built from 15 residues. Germline assignment: CDR1 LNHDA and CDR2 SQIVND (reference sequence).

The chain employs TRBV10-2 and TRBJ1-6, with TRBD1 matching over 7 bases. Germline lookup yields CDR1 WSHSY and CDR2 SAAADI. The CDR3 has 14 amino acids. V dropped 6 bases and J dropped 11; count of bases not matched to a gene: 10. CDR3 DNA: TGCGCCAGCAGAGAGAATACAGGGGTGGCACCCCTCCACTTT. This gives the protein CASRENTGVAPLHF.

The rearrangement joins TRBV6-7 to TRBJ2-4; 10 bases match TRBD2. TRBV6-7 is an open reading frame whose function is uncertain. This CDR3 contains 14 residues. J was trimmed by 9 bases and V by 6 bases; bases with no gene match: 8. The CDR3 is CASRHLAGEGIQYF. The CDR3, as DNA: TGTGCCAGCAGACACCTAGCGGGAGAGGGCATTCAGTACTTC.

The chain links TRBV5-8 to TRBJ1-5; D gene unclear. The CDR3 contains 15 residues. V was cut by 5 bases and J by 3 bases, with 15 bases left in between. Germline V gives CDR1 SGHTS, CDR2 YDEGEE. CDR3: CASSSPQAYNQPQHF. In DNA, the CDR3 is TGTGCCAGCAGTTCGCCGCAGGCGTACAATCAGCCCCAGCATTTT. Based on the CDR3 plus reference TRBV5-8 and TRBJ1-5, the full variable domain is EAGVTQSPTHLIKTRGQQATLRCSPISGHTSVYWYQQALGLGLQFLLWYDEGEERNRGNFPPRFSGRQFPNYSSELNVNALELEDSALYLCASSSPQAYNQPQHFGDGTRLSIL.

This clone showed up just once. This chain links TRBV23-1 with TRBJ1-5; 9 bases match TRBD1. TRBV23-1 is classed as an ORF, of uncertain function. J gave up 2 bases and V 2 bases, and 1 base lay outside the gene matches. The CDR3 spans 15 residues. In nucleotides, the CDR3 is TGCGCCAGCAGTCAAACAGGGGGCGGCAATCAGCCCCAGCATTTT. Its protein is CASSQTGGGNQPQHF.

The DNA for the CDR3 is TGTGCCAGCAGTTTACGCGGGGCCCAGGCCCAGTACTTC. It specifies CASSLRGAQAQYF. The chain carries TRBV27 and TRBJ2-5, with a weak D call TRBD2 (6 bases). The V gene's germline CDR1 is MNHEY and CDR2 SMNVEV (reference sequence). V was clipped by 2 bases and J by 9 bases, with 13 bases between them. The CDR3 has 13 residues.

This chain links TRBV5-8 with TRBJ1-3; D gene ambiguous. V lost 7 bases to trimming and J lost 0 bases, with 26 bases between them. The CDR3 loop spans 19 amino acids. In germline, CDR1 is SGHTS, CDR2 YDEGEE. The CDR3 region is CASSGPQPFQSSSGNTIYF. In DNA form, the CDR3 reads TGTGCCAGCTCCGGACCCCAACCCTTCCAGAGCAGCTCTGGAAACACCATATATTTT. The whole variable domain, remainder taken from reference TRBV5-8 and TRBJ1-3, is EAGVTQSPTHLIKTRGQQATLRCSPISGHTSVYWYQQALGLGLQFLLWYDEGEERNRGNFPPRFSGRQFPNYSSELNVNALELEDSALYLCASSGPQPFQSSSGNTIYFGEGSWLTVV.

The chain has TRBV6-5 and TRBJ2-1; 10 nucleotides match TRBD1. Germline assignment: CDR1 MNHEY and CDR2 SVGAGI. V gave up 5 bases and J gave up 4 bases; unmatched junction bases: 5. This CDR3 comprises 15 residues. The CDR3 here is CASSPDRGRYNEQFF. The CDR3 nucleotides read TGTGCCAGCAGTCCTGACAGGGGGCGGTACAATGAGCAGTTCTTC.

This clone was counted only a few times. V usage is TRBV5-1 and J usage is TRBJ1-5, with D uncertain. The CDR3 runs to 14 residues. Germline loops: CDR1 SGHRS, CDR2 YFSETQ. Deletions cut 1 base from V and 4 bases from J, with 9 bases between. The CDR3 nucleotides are TGCGCCAGCAGCTTGTCGGCGGGGAATCAGCCCCAGCATTTT. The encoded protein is CASSLSAGNQPQHF. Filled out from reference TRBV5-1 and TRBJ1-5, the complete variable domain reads KAGVTQTPRYLIKTRGQQVTLSCSPISGHRSVSWYQQTPGQGLQFLFEYFSETQRNKGNFPGRFSGRQFSNSRSEMNVSTLELGDSALYLCASSLSAGNQPQHFGDGTRLSIL.

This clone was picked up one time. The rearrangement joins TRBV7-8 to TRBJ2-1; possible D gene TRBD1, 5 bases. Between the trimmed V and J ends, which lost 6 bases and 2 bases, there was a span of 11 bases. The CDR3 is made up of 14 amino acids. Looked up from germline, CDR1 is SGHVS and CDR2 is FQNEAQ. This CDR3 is CASSRAGPYNEQFF. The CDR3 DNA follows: TGTGCCAGCAGTAGGGCAGGGCCCTACAATGAGCAGTTCTTC. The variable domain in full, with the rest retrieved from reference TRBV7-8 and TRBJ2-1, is GAGVSQSPRYKVAKRGQDVALRCDPISGHVSLFWYQQALGQGPEFLTYFQNEAQLDKSGLPSDRFFAERPEGSVSTLKIQRTQQEDSAVYLCASSRAGPYNEQFFGPGTRLTVL.

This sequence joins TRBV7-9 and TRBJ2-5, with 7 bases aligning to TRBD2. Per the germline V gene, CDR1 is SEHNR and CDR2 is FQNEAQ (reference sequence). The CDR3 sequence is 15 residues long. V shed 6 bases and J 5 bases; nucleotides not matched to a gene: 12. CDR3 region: CASSQPGLDGETQYF. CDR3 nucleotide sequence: TGTGCCAGCAGTCAGCCAGGACTAGATGGGGAGACCCAGTACTTC.

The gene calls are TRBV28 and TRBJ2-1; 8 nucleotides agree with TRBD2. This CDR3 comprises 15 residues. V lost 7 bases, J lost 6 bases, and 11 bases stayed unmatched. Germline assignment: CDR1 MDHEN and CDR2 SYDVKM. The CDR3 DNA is TGTGCCAGCACCTGCAGGGCGGGAGGTTGCAATGAGCAGTTCTTC. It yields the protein CASTCRAGGCNEQFF.

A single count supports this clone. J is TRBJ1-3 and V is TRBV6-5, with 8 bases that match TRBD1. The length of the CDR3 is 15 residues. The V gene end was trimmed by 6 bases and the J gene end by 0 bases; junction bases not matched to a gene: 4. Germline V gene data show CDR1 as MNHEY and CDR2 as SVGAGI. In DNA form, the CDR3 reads TGTGCCAGCAGCCGACAGGGGAGCTCTGGAAACACCATATATTTT. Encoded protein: CASSRQGSSGNTIYF.

CDR3 region: CASSPEGGVTGYTF. The DNA for the CDR3 is TGCGCCAGCAGCCCCGAGGGGGGGGTAACTGGCTACACCTTC. The chain recombines TRBV5-1 with TRBJ1-2, with D possibly being TRBD1 (6 bases). V lost 4 bases and J 7 bases, leaving 17 bases between the germline ends. CDR3 length equals 14 residues. Germline V gives CDR1 SGHRS, CDR2 YFSETQ.

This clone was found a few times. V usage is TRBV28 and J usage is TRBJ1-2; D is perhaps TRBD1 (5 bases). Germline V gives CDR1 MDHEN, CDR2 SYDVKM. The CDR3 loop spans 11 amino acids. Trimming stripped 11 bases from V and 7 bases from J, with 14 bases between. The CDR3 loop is CAHSARGGYTF. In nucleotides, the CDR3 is TGTGCCCATTCTGCAAGGGGTGGCTACACCTTC.

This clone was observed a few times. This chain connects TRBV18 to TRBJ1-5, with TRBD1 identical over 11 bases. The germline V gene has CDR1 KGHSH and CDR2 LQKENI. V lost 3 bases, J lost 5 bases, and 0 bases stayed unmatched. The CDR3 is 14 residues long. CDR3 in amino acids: CASSPGQGDQPQHF. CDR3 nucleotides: TGTGCCAGCTCACCGGGACAGGGGGATCAGCCCCAGCATTTT.

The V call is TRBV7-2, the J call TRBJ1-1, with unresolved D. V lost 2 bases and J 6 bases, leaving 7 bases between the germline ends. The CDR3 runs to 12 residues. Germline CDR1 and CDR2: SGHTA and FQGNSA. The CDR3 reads CASSLKVSEAFF. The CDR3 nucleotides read TGTGCCAGCAGCTTAAAGGTTTCTGAAGCTTTCTTT.